This TCR beta chain was documented in a study of blood T cells in healthy people across ages. This clonotype was counted once. Its antigen is unidentified. PBMCs, at least 7 million per sample, were isolated. Then a second PCR, running roughly 7 to 12 cycles, was carried out with a sample-barcoded 5' primer and a J-beta primer mix. Each cDNA molecule was tagged by a template-switch adaptor with 12 random nucleotides. TCRdb reprocessed the 5' RACE reads via MiXCR and lists one record per CDR3 protein. Found here are 2 million or so distinct CDR3 sequences, roughly 49% of them singletons; the top ten hold approximately 2%. Study findings and constraints: Changes seen in expanded clonotypes were possibly confounded by donor CMV status left unknown. Naive T cell percentage showed a strong correlation with the diversity of TCR beta.

The CDR3 has 13 residues. With 1 base removed from V and 7 bases from J, the gap between germline ends came to 13 bases. The germline V gene has CDR1 SQVTM and CDR2 ANQGSEA. The chain combines TRBV29-1 with TRBJ1-2; weak D call: TRBD1 (5 bases). The sequence was collected from a woman aged 40 to 49 in good health. Specimen: blood. The DNA of the CDR3 is TGCAGCGTTGAAGCCAGGGAATGGCGTGGCTACACCTTC. Its protein is CSVEAREWRGYTF.